This T cell receptor beta chain is from a study of beta chain features in type 1 diabetes. Reverse transcription of all isolated RNA meant that expressed TCRB transcripts were sequenced. Clones were read by immunoSEQ multiplex PCR, and TCRdb kept only the in-frame ones, dropping some. The table records about 370,000 clones, over 8.5% of them present only once. The CDR3 is 13 amino acids. Germline-derived CDR1 and CDR2 are MRHNA and SNTAGT. Findings of the study overall: Shortening that was moderate but significant affected the TCRB CDR3s of Type 1 diabetes patients in all four CD4+ subsets. Whether HLA type affects TCRB rearrangement stayed undetermined in the present work. Equally in patients and controls, PCR might preferentially amplify shorter templates.

As for this clone: As yet, its antigen is unknown. A read error may be the cause here, since a much bigger clone is one base away. Distinct nucleotide sequences in the sample also encode this CDR3.

The sequence derives from a young man with type 1 diabetes. This chain connects TRBV6-4 to TRBJ2-2, with a possible D match to TRBD1 (6 bases). Specimen: central memory CD4+ T cells from blood. The CDR3 loop reads CASSDRRAGELFF. The CDR3 coding sequence is TGTGCCAGTAGTGACAGGCGCGCCGGGGAGCTGTTTTTT.